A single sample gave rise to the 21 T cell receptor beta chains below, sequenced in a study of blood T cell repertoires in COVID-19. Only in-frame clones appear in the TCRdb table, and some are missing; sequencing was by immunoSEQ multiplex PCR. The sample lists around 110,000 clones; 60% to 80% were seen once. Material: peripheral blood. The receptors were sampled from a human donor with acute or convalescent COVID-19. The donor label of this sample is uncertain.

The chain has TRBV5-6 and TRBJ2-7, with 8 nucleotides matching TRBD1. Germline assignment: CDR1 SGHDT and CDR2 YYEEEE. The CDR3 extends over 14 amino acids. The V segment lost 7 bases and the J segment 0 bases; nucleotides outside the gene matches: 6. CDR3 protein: CASATGVFSYEQYF. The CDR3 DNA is TGTGCCAGCGCGACAGGGGTGTTCTCCTACGAGCAGTACTTC.

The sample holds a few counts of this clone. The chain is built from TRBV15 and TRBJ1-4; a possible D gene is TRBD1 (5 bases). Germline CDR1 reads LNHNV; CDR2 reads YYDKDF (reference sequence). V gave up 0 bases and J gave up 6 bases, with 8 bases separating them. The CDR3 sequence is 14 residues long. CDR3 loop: CATSRDQGDEKLFF. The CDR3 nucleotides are TGTGCCACCAGCAGAGATCAAGGGGATGAAAAACTGTTTTTT. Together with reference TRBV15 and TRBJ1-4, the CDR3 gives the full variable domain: DAMVIQNPRYQVTQFGKPVTLSCSQTLNHNVMYWYQQKSSQAPKLLFHYYDKDFNNEADTPDNFQSRRPNTSFCFLDIRSPGLGDTAMYLCATSRDQGDEKLFFGSGTQLSVL.

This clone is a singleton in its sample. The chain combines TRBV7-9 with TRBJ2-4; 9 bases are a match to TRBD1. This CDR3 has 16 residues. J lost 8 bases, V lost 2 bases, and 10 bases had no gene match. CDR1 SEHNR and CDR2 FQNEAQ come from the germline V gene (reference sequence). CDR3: CASSLRTGATMDIQYF. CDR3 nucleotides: TGTGCCAGCAGCTTAAGGACAGGGGCCACGATGGACATTCAGTACTTC.

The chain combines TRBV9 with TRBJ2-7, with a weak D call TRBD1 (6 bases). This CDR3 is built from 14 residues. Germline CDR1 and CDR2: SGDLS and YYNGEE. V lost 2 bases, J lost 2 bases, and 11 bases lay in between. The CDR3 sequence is CASSVDSRPYEQYF. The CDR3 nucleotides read TGTGCCAGCAGCGTGGACAGTCGCCCCTACGAGCAGTACTTC.

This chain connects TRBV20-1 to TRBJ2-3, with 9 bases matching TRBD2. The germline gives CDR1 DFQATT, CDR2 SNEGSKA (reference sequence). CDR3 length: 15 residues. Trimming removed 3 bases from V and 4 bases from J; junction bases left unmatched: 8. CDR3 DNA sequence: TGCAGTGCTAGTTGGCGGGGGGGACTGGCAGATACGCAGTATTTT. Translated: CSASWRGGLADTQYF.

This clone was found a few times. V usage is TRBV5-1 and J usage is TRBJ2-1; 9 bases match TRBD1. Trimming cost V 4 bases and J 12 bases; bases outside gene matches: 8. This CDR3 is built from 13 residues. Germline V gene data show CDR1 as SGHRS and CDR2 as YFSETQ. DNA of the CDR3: TGCGCCAGCAGCATGGGACAGGGTAGAGGGCAGTTCTTC. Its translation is CASSMGQGRGQFF.

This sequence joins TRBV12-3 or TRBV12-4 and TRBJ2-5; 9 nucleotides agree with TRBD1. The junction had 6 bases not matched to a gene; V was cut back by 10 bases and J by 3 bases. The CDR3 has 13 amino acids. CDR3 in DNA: TGTGCCAATCCCGGGACAGGGAAAGAGACCCAGTACTTC. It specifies CANPGTGKETQYF.

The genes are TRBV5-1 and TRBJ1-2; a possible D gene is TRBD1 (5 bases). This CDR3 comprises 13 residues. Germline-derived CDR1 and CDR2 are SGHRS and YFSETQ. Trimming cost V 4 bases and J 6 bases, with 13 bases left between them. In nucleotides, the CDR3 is TGCGCCAGCAGCATGGGCGGGACGGATGGCTACACCTTC. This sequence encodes CASSMGGTDGYTF.

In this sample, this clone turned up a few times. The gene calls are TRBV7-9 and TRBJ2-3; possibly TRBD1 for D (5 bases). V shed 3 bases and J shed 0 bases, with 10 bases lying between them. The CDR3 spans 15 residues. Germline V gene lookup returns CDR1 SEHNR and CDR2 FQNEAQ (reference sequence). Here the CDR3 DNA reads TGTGCCAGCAGCTTTTCAGGGTCAAGCACAGATACGCAGTATTTT. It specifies CASSFSGSSTDTQYF.

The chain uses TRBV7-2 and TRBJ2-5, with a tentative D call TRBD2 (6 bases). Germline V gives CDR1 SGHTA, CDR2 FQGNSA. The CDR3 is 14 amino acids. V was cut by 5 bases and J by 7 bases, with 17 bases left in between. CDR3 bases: TGTGCCAGCAGCGGATGGGACTCGCTGGGGACCCAGTACTTC. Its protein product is CASSGWDSLGTQYF.

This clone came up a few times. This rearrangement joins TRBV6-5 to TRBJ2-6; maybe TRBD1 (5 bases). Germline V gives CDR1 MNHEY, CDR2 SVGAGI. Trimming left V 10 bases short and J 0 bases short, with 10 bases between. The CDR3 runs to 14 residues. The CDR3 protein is CATPTVSGANVLTF. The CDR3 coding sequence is TGTGCCACCCCGACAGTCTCTGGGGCCAACGTCCTGACTTTC.

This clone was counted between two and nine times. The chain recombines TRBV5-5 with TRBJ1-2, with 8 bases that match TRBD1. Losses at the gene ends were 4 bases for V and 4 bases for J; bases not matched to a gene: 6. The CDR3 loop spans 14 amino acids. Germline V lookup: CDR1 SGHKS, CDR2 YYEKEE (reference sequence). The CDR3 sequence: CASSKDREGYGYTF. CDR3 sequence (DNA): TGTGCCAGCAGCAAGGACAGGGAGGGCTATGGCTACACCTTC.

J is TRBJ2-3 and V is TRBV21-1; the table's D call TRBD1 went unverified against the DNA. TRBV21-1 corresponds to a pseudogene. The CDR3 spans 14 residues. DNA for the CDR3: TGTGCCAGCAGCAAGGCCAGGGCTGAGGATACGCAGTATTTT. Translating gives CASSKARAEDTQYF.

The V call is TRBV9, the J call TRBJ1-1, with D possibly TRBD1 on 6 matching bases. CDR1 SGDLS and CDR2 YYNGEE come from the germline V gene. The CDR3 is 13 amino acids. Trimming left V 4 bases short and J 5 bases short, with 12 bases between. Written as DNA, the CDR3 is TGTGCCAGCAGCCCCACAGGGCGGACTGAAGCTTTCTTT. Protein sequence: CASSPTGRTEAFF. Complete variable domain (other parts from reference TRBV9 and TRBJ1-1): DSGVTQTPKHLITATGQRVTLRCSPRSGDLSVYWYQQSLDQGLQFLIQYYNGEERAKGNILERFSAQQFPDLHSELNLSSLELGDSALYFCASSPTGRTEAFFGQGTRLTVV.

The CDR3 DNA sequence: TGCGCCAGCAACCTAGGATCCTACAATGAGCAGTTCTTC. Amino acid sequence: CASNLGSYNEQFF. The chain carries TRBV5-1 and TRBJ2-1; D gene ambiguous. Trimming stripped 6 bases from V and 1 base from J, with 8 bases between. Germline V CDR1 and CDR2: SGHRS, YFSETQ. This CDR3 spans 13 amino acids.

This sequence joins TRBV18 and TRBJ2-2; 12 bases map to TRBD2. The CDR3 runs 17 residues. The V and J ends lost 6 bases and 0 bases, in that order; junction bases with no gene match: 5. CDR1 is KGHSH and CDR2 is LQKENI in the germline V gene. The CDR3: CASSPTSGGSNTGELFF. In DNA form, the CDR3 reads TGTGCCAGCTCTCCGACTAGCGGGGGTTCGAACACCGGGGAGCTGTTTTTT.

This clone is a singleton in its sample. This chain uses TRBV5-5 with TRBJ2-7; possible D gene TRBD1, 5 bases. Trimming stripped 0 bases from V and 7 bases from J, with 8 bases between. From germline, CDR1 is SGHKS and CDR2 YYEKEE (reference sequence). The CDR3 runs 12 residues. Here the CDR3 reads CASSLAGQEQYF. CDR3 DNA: TGTGCCAGCAGCTTGGCTGGACAAGAGCAGTACTTC.

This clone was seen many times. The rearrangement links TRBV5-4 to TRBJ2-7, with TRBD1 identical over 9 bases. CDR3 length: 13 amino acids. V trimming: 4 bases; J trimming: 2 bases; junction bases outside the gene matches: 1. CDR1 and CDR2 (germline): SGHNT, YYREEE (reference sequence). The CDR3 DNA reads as TGTGCCAGCAGCCGGGACAGGGCCTACGAGCAGTACTTC. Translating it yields CASSRDRAYEQYF.

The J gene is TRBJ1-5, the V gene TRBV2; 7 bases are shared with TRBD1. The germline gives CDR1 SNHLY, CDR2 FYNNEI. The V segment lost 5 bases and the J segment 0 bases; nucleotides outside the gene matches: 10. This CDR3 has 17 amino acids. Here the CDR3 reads CASSKFRDSNSNQPQHF. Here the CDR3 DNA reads TGTGCCAGCAGTAAATTCCGGGACAGCAATAGCAATCAGCCCCAGCATTTT.

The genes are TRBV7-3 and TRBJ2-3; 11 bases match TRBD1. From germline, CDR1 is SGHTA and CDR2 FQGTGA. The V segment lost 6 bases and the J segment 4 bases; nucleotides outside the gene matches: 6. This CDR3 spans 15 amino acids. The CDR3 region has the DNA TGTGCCAGCAGTCGGACAGGGGGCTCGGCAGATACGCAGTATTTT. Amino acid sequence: CASSRTGGSADTQYF.

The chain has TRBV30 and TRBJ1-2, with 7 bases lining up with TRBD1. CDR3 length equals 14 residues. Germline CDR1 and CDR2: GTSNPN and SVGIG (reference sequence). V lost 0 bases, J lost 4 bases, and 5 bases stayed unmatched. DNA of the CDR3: TGTGCCTGGAGTGTAGTCTGGGACAGCTATGGCTACACCTTC. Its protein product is CAWSVVWDSYGYTF.